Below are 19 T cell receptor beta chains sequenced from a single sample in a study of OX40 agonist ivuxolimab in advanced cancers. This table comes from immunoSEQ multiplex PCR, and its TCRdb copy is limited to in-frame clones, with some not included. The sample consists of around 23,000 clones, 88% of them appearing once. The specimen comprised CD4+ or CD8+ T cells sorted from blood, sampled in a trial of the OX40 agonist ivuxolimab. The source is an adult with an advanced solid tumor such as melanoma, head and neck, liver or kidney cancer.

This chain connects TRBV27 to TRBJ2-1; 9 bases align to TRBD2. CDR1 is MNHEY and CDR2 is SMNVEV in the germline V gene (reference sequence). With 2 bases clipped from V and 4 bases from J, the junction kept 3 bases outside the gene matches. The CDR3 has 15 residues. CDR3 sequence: CASSLIAGVYNEQFF. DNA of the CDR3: TGTGCCAGCAGTTTAATAGCGGGAGTTTACAATGAGCAGTTCTTC.

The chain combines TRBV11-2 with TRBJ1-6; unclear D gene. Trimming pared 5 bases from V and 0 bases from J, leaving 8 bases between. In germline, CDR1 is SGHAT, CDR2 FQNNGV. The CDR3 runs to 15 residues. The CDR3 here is CASSGRDSYNSPLHF. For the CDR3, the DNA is TGTGCCAGCAGCGGGAGGGACTCCTATAATTCACCCCTCCACTTT.

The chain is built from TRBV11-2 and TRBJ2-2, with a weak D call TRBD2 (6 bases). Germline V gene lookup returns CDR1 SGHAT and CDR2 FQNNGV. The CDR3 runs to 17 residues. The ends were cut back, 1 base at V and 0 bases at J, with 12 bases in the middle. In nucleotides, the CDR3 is TGTGCCAGCAGCTTAGTTCCTGGGGGGACGAACACCGGGGAGCTGTTTTTT. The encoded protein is CASSLVPGGTNTGELFF.

Here the CDR3 reads CASSHGRGNQPQHF. The CDR3, as DNA: TGTGCCAGCAGCCACGGGCGGGGCAATCAGCCCCAGCATTTT. The chain links TRBV4-2 to TRBJ1-5; D gene ambiguous. V was clipped by 3 bases and J by 2 bases, with 8 bases between them. CDR1 LGHNA and CDR2 YNFKEQ come from the germline V gene. The CDR3 contains 14 residues.

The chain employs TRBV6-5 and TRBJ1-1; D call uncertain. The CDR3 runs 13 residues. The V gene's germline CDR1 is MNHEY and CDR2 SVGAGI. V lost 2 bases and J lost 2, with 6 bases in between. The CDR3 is CASSYEGNTEAFF. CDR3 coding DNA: TGTGCCAGCAGTTACGAGGGCAACACTGAAGCTTTCTTT.

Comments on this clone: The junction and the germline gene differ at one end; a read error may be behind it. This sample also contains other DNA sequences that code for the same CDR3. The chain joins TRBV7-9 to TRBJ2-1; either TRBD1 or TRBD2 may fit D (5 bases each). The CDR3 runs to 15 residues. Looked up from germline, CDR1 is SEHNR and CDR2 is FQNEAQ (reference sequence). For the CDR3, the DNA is TGTGCCAGTAGCTTATCTAGGGGAGTGAGGAATGAGCAGTTCTTC. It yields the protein CASSLSRGVRNEQFF.

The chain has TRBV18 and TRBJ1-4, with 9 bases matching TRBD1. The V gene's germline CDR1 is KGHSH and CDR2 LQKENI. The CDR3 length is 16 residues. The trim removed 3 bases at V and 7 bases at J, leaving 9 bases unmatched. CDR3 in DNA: TGTGCCAGCTCACCGTACCCGGGACAGGGTACTGAAAAACTGTTTTTT. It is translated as CASSPYPGQGTEKLFF.

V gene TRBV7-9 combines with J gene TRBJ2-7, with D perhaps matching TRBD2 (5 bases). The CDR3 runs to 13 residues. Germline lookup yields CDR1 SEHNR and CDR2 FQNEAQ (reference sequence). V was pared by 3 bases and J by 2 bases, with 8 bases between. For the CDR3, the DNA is TGTGCCAGCAGCTTTCGGGGTACCTACGAGCAGTACTTC. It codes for CASSFRGTYEQYF.

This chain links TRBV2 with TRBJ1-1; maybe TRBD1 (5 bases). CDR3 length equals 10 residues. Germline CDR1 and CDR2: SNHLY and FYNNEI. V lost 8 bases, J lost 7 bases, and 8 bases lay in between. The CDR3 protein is CASLGREAFF. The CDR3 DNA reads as TGTGCCAGCCTGGGACGTGAAGCTTTCTTT.

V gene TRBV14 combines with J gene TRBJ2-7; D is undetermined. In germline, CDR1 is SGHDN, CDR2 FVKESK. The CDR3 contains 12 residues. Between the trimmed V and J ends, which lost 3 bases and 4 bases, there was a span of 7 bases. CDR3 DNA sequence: TGTGCCAGCAGCCAGTTAAGTTACGAGCAGTACTTC. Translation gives CASSQLSYEQYF.

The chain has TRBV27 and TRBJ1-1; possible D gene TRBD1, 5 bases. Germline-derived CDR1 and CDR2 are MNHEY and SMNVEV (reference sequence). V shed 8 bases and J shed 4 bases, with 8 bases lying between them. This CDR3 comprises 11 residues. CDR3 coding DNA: TGTGCCAGCCATCAGGGCACTGAAGCTTTCTTT. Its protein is CASHQGTEAFF.

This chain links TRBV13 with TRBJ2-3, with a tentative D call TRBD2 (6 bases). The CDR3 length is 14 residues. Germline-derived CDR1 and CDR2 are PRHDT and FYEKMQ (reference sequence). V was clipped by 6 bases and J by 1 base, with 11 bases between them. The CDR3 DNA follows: TGTGCCAGCAGTAAGCGGAGGGGCACAGATACGCAGTATTTT. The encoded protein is CASSKRRGTDTQYF.

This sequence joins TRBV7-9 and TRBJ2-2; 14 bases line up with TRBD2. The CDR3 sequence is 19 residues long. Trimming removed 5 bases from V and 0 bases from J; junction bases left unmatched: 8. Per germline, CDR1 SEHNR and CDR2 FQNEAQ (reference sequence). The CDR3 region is CASSNYGTSGGPNTGELFF. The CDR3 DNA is TGTGCCAGCAGCAATTATGGGACTAGCGGGGGTCCGAACACCGGGGAGCTGTTTTTT.

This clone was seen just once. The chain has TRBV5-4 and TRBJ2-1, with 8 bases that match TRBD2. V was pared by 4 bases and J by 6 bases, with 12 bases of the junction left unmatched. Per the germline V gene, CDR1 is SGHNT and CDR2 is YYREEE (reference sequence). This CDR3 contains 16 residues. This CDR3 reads CASSPGGFNRVNEQFF. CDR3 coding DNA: TGTGCCAGCAGCCCGGGGGGGTTCAACCGGGTCAATGAGCAGTTCTTC.

CDR3: CASSRTGSAYEQYF. DNA of the CDR3: TGCGCCAGCAGCAGGACAGGGAGCGCCTACGAGCAGTACTTC. The chain has TRBV5-1 and TRBJ2-7; 8 bases agree with TRBD1. V was pared by 4 bases and J by 2 bases, with 5 bases of the junction left unmatched. The CDR3 is 14 amino acids. Germline CDR1 is SGHRS and CDR2 is YFSETQ.

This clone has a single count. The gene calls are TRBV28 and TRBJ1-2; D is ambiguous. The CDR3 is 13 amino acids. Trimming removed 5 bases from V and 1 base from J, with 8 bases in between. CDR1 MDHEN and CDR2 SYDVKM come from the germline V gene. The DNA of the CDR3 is TGTGCCAGCAGTCCCGACAATAACTATGGCTACACCTTC. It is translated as CASSPDNNYGYTF.

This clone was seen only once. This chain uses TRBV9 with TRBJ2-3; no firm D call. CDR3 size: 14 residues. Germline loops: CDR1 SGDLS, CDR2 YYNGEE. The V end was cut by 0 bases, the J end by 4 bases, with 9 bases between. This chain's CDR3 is CASSVAIVADTQYF. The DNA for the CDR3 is TGTGCCAGCAGCGTAGCTATCGTAGCAGATACGCAGTATTTT.

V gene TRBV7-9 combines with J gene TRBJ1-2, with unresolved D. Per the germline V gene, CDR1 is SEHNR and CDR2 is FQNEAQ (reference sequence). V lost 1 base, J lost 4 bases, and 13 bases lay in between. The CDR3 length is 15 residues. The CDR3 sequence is CASSLGSAGPYGYTF. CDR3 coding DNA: TGTGCCAGCAGCTTAGGATCAGCAGGACCCTATGGCTACACCTTC.

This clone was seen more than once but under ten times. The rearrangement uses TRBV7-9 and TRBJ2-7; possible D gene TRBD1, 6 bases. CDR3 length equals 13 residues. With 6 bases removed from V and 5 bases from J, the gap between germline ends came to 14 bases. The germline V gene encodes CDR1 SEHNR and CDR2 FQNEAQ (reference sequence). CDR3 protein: CASRPSGDHEQYF. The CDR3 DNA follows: TGTGCCAGCAGACCCTCAGGGGACCACGAGCAGTACTTC.